The rows below give T cell receptor beta chains drawn from one sample of a study of blood T cell repertoires in COVID-19. Sequencing was performed with immunoSEQ multiplex PCR; in TCRdb, only in-frame clones are kept and a portion is missing. Of over 150,000 clones in the sample, about 90% were seen once. The source material was PBMCs or T cells enriched from blood (not recorded which). These receptors were obtained from a woman between 45 and 65 years old who had recovered from COVID-19. Each CDR3 is given with its conserved first and last residue. D genes are given only for firm matches. Only some rows state a clone size, as once, few, many or a class for expanded clones.

len	abundance	v_gene	j_gene	d_gene	CDR3aa	CDR3nt
15	-	TRBV5-6	TRBJ1-3	-	CASSLIQTSGNTIYF	TGTGCCAGCAGCTTGATCCAGACATCGGGAAACACCATATATTTT
16	-	TRBV28	TRBJ1-2	-	CASRGPRDNLNYGYTF	TGTGCCAGCAGGGGCCCGAGGGACAACCTCAACTATGGCTACACCTTC
15	-	TRBV11-3	TRBJ2-7	TRBD1	CASSLVPSGGFEQYF	TGTGCCAGCAGCTTAGTTCCATCAGGGGGCTTCGAGCAGTACTTC
15	-	TRBV2	TRBJ1-5	-	CASSDGNRLNQPQHF	TGTGCCAGCAGTGATGGTAACAGATTAAATCAGCCCCAGCATTTT
14	few	TRBV6-1	TRBJ1-2	TRBD1	CASSDPTGGDGYTF	TGTGCCAGCAGTGACCCGACAGGGGGCGATGGCTACACCTTC
14	-	TRBV7-9	TRBJ2-3	-	CASSLTSPTDTQYF	TGTGCCAGCAGCTTAACATCCCCCACAGATACGCAGTATTTT
13	few	TRBV3-1/TRBV3-2	TRBJ2-5	TRBD1	CASSYRGGETQYF	TGTGCCAGCAGTTACAGGGGCGGAGAGACCCAGTACTTC
16	once	TRBV7-9	TRBJ1-3	TRBD1	CASSPKTGGSGNTIYF	TGTGCCAGCAGCCCCAAAACAGGGGGCTCTGGAAACACCATATATTTT
12	-	TRBV19	TRBJ2-5	-	CATKDTQETQYF	TGTGCCACCAAAGACACCCAAGAGACCCAGTACTTC
15	-	TRBV2	TRBJ2-1	TRBD2	CASSGLAGDFNEQFF	TGTGCCAGCAGTGGACTAGCGGGAGATTTTAATGAGCAGTTCTTC
13	-	TRBV7-3	TRBJ2-7	TRBD1	CASSPGTGDEQYF	TGTGCCAGCAGCCCCGGGACAGGGGACGAGCAGTACTTC
14	-	TRBV6-5	TRBJ2-2	TRBD1	CASRNQQGYGELFF	TGTGCCAGCAGAAACCAACAGGGGTACGGGGAGCTGTTTTTT
13	-	TRBV27	TRBJ1-1	-	CASSLADSRKAFF	TGTGCCAGCAGTTTGGCCGACAGCCGCAAAGCTTTCTTT
17	-	TRBV7-8	TRBJ2-5	TRBD1	CASSFRATGGVQETQYF	TGTGCCAGCAGCTTCCGAGCTACAGGGGGAGTCCAAGAGACCCAGTACTTC
15	-	TRBV11-3	TRBJ2-1	TRBD1	CASSLRGTGGNEQFF	TGTGCCAGCAGCCTAAGGGGGACAGGGGGCAATGAGCAGTTCTTC
15	-	TRBV19	TRBJ1-5	-	CASTPRARVNQPQHF	TGTGCCAGTACCCCCCGCGCTCGGGTCAATCAGCCCCAGCATTTT
18	-	TRBV15	TRBJ2-3	-	CATSRSGEAASGANTQYF	TGTGCCACCAGCAGATCCGGGGAGGCCGCCTCTGGGGCAAATACGCAGTATTTT
15	-	TRBV27	TRBJ2-7	-	CASSPKVEVSYEQYF	TGTGCCAGCAGCCCGAAGGTGGAGGTATCCTACGAGCAGTACTTC
15	-	TRBV27	TRBJ2-7	-	CASSFTGGGMYEQYF	TGTGCCAGCAGTTTTACAGGGGGGGGGATGTACGAGCAGTACTTC
16	-	TRBV27	TRBJ2-1	TRBD2	CASSQRAGVGRNEQFF	TGTGCCAGCAGTCAGAGAGCGGGAGTTGGGAGGAATGAGCAGTTCTTC
15	-	TRBV11-2	TRBJ2-1	TRBD2	CASSTGRASYNEQFF	TGTGCCAGCAGCACCGGGAGGGCCTCATACAATGAGCAGTTCTTC
15	once	TRBV6-5	TRBJ2-5	-	CATRRGSRVELAQYF	TGTGCCACAAGAAGGGGCAGCCGGGTAGAGTTGGCCCAGTACTTC
15	once	TRBV6-1	TRBJ2-1	TRBD2	CASSEPASGSIEQFF	TGTGCCAGCAGTGAACCGGCTAGCGGGAGTATTGAGCAGTTCTTC
13	-	TRBV18	TRBJ1-1	-	CASSSTGNTEAFF	TGTGCCAGCTCATCGACAGGGAACACTGAAGCTTTCTTT
13	-	TRBV18	TRBJ2-4	-	CASSTGSENIQYF	TGTGCCAGCTCAACAGGCTCGGAAAACATTCAGTACTTC
18	-	TRBV10-3	TRBJ2-7	TRBD2	CAISDQVGREGYSYEQYF	TGTGCCATCAGTGACCAGGTGGGACGGGAGGGCTACTCCTACGAGCAGTACTTC
13	-	TRBV6-1	TRBJ2-7	TRBD2	CASSEAGRAEQYF	TGTGCCAGCAGTGAAGCGGGGAGGGCCGAGCAGTACTTC
15	-	TRBV2	TRBJ2-3	TRBD1	CAGSFGQGATDTQYF	TGTGCCGGAAGCTTCGGACAGGGGGCCACAGATACGCAGTATTTT
14	-	TRBV2	TRBJ2-5	-	CASSRVTVQETQYF	TGTGCCAGCAGTCGTGTTACAGTTCAAGAGACCCAGTACTTC
14	once	TRBV6-5	TRBJ1-2	-	CASRRQGYSYGYTF	TGTGCCAGCCGAAGGCAGGGATACTCCTATGGCTACACCTTC
16	-	TRBV7-2	TRBJ1-5	TRBD1	CASSSQGAVDNQPQHF	TGTGCCAGCAGCTCTCAGGGGGCGGTTGACAATCAGCCCCAGCATTTT
16	-	TRBV5-1	TRBJ2-2	TRBD1	CASSLPPTGAGGELFF	TGCGCCAGCAGCTTGCCCCCCACAGGGGCCGGCGGGGAGCTGTTTTTT
14	-	TRBV29-1	TRBJ1-4	-	CSVVMSGQDEKLFF	TGCAGCGTTGTAATGTCAGGGCAGGATGAAAAACTGTTTTTT
13	-	TRBV30	TRBJ1-4	-	CAWSARAGEKLFF	TGTGCCTGGAGTGCGCGCGCGGGAGAAAAACTGTTTTTT
15	-	TRBV3-1/TRBV3-2	TRBJ1-5	-	CASSQDPRGNQPQHF	TGTGCCAGCAGCCAAGACCCACGGGGCAATCAGCCCCAGCATTTT
14	-	TRBV19	TRBJ2-3	-	CASSSDQGTDTQYF	TGTGCCAGTAGTAGTGACCAGGGGACAGATACGCAGTATTTT
16	-	TRBV25-1	TRBJ2-1	TRBD2	CASSAAPGLAKHEQFF	TGTGCCAGCAGTGCAGCTCCGGGACTAGCCAAACATGAGCAGTTCTTC
13	-	TRBV5-5	TRBJ1-3	-	CASSLGVGNTIYF	TGTGCCAGCAGCTTGGGAGTTGGAAACACCATATATTTT
17	-	TRBV11-2	TRBJ2-7	TRBD2	CASSPGPTGGLSYEQYF	TGTGCCAGCAGCCCTGGGCCTACGGGAGGGCTAAGTTACGAGCAGTACTTC
14	-	TRBV7-3	TRBJ1-1	-	CASRAGPSNTEAFF	TGTGCCAGCAGAGCAGGGCCTTCGAACACTGAAGCTTTCTTT
15	-	TRBV5-4	TRBJ2-3	TRBD1	CASSSTGGKTDTQYF	TGTGCCAGCAGTTCGACAGGGGGCAAGACAGATACGCAGTATTTT
13	-	TRBV12-3/TRBV12-4	TRBJ2-5	TRBD2	CASRTSGYETQYF	TGTGCCAGCAGGACTAGCGGGTACGAGACCCAGTACTTC
13	-	TRBV5-5	TRBJ2-1	TRBD1	CASSPDRVNEQFF	TGTGCCAGCAGCCCAGACAGGGTAAATGAGCAGTTCTTC
15	-	TRBV7-2	TRBJ2-1	TRBD2	CASSFEREIANEQFF	TGTGCCAGCAGCTTTGAGCGGGAGATAGCCAATGAGCAGTTCTTC
13	few	TRBV15	TRBJ2-7	TRBD1	CATSRDRYYEQYF	TGTGCCACCAGCAGGGACAGGTACTACGAGCAGTACTTC
14	-	TRBV10-2	TRBJ2-7	-	CASSELAGRYEQYF	TGCGCCAGCAGTGAGCTAGCAGGCCGTTACGAGCAGTACTTC
18	-	TRBV19	TRBJ1-5	TRBD1	CASSPGTVRASSNQPQHF	TGTGCCAGTAGTCCCGGGACAGTTAGGGCCTCGAGCAATCAGCCCCAGCATTTT
15	-	TRBV6-5	TRBJ2-7	TRBD2	CASRTSGVSSYEQYF	TGTGCCAGCCGGACTAGCGGGGTCTCCTCCTACGAGCAGTACTTC
16	-	TRBV5-1	TRBJ1-1	-	CASSLTEGTQSTEAFF	TGCGCCAGCAGCTTAACTGAGGGTACTCAATCCACTGAAGCTTTCTTT
14	-	TRBV28	TRBJ2-7	-	CASSLTTLPGEQYF	TGTGCCAGCAGTTTAACGACTCTACCGGGGGAGCAGTACTTC
14	-	TRBV15	TRBJ1-1	-	CATSRDVGRGEAFF	TGTGCCACCAGCAGAGATGTCGGCAGGGGTGAAGCTTTCTTT
13	-	TRBV30	TRBJ1-1	-	CAGSRPPATEAFF	TGTGCCGGCTCGAGGCCGCCGGCCACTGAAGCTTTCTTT
14	-	TRBV11-2	TRBJ1-5	-	CASSLDQGNQPQHF	TGTGCCAGCAGCTTAGATCAGGGAAATCAGCCCCAGCATTTT
12	-	TRBV18	TRBJ2-7	TRBD2	CASERETGEQYF	TGTGCCAGCGAGCGGGAGACGGGAGAGCAGTACTTC
13	-	TRBV2	TRBJ2-7	TRBD1	CASRGQGSGEQYF	TGTGCCAGCAGGGGACAGGGATCGGGAGAGCAGTACTTC
13	once	TRBV27	TRBJ2-1	-	CASMDGIRNEQFF	TGTGCCAGCATGGACGGGATAAGGAATGAGCAGTTCTTC
15	once	TRBV6-6	TRBJ2-3	-	CASSYGLKSTDTQYF	TGTGCCAGCAGTTACGGACTCAAAAGCACAGATACGCAGTATTTT